The TCR beta chain described here comes from a study of cytomegalovirus exposure and HLA in healthy donors. Notes on the study in general: Being productive about 87% or about 30% of the time was typical of most TCR beta V segments in an earlier analysis. Links to common viral pathogens appeared, in a later analysis, for several of the most significant clusters.

With 60 Vbeta and 13 Jbeta primers, the PCR was carried out. This table comes from immunoSEQ multiplex PCR, and its TCRdb copy is limited to in-frame clones, with some not included. The sample contains around 260,000 clones, 75% to 85% of which appear only once. About this clone: Its antigen remains unidentified.

This CDR3 is built from 15 residues. Germline V CDR1 and CDR2: PRHDT, FYEKMQ (reference sequence). V lost 2 bases to trimming and J lost 4 bases; unmatched junction nucleotides: 4. The origin of this receptor is a girl aged 2-10 years in good health and CMV-seronegative. The sequenced sample consisted of PBMCs. The chain is built from TRBV13 and TRBJ2-1; 8 nucleotides line up with TRBD2. CDR3 in DNA: TGTGCCAGCAGCTTACGGCTAGCGGGTTACAATGAGCAGTTCTTC. It translates to CASSLRLAGYNEQFF.